The 5 T cell receptor beta chains in this list originate from one sample, sequenced in a study of T cell clonality in common variable immunodeficiency. Assay: immunoSEQ multiplex PCR; the TCRdb copy retains only in-frame clones and omits some. Singletons are absent from the sample, which has around 34,000 clones. Sequenced: peripheral blood mononuclear cells. These receptors originate from a person between 18 and 70 years old in good health.

This clone was seen many times. This chain's CDR3 is CSVVRGDTGELFF. CDR3 DNA, as far as it was read: TGCAGCGTTGTACGGGGGGACACCGGGGAG. V gene TRBV29-1 combines with J gene TRBJ2-2; 7 nucleotides align to TRBD2. The CDR3 goes on 3 residues after the read ends, and that part is filled in from the germline J gene. This CDR3 has 13 residues. V was pared by 4 bases and J by 3 bases, with 2 bases of the junction left unmatched. CDR1 and CDR2 (germline): SQVTM, ANQGSEA.

Worth noting for this clone: The CDR3 goes on 3 residues after the read ends, and that part is filled in from the germline J gene. The chain couples TRBV2 to TRBJ2-4; the D gene is possibly TRBD1 (8 bases). Germline V gene lookup returns CDR1 SNHLY and CDR2 FYNNEI. The CDR3 runs to 13 residues. The sequenced CDR3 bases are TGTGCCAGCAGTGCGGACAGGGAGGGTGGT. Encoded protein: CASSADREGG. The complete CDR3 sequence is CASSADREGGQYF.

This clone was counted ten times or more. The missing CDR3 end, 3 residues past where the read stops, is filled in from the germline J gene. The rearrangement joins TRBV20-1 to TRBJ1-2; 7 positions agree with TRBD1. The J segment lost 4 bases and the V segment lost 5 bases, leaving 7 bases of the junction unmatched. Germline-derived CDR1 and CDR2 are DFQATT and SNEGSKA (reference sequence). The CDR3 totals 13 residues. The sequenced part of the CDR3 DNA is TGCAGTGCTCATGGGACAGACCTCTATGGC. It specifies CSAHGTDLYG. The CDR3 in full is CSAHGTDLYGYTF.

Many counts were recorded for this clone. This chain's CDR3 is CASSIRGIPISSSYNEQFF. Incomplete CDR3 DNA: TGTGCCAGTAGTATCAGGGGGATACCGATCTCCAGCTCCTACAATGAG. V and J are TRBV19 and TRBJ2-1, with 7 bases aligning to TRBD1. The read terminates 3 residues before the CDR3 end, so the remaining end is supplied by the germline J gene. The CDR3 extends over 19 amino acids. Germline loops: CDR1 LNHDA, CDR2 SQIVND (reference sequence). With 3 bases clipped from V and 0 bases from J, the junction kept 14 bases outside the gene matches.

The sample holds many counts of this clone. The read gets to within 3 residues of the CDR3 end, and the germline J gene fills in the rest. This chain joins TRBV6-2 or TRBV6-3 and TRBJ2-1; D perhaps matches TRBD2 (6 bases). This CDR3 region has 15 residues. V was cut by 6 bases and J by 3 bases, with 15 bases left in between. Germline CDR1 and CDR2: MNHEY and SVGEGT. CDR3 sequence reads: CASRFRDFFYNEQFF. The part of the CDR3 DNA that was read is TGTGCCAGCAGGTTCCGGGACTTCTTCTACAATGAG.